This TCR beta chain was retrieved from a study of shared clonotypes between healthy human individuals. Whole-study results and caveats: Investigators expected sequencing depth to affect clonotype sharing among donors. Sharing across four donors was highest in naive CD4 (about 5%) and lowest in memory CD8 (roughly 0.4%). Only blood samples were collected, and tissue repertoires likely differ.

V gave up 4 bases and J gave up 0 bases; unmatched junction bases: 3. Germline CDR1 and CDR2: SGHRS and YFSETQ. This CDR3 is 16 amino acids long. In regard to this clone: Its antigen is unknown.

Data came from immunoSEQ multiplex PCR; TCRdb stores just in-frame clones and leaves some out. The sample gives some 630,000 clones, about 78% of which show up once; 1.8% is in the top ten. The gene calls are TRBV5-1 and TRBJ2-3; TRBD2 agrees at 12 bases. Material: memory CD4+ T cells sorted from blood. Subset specified: CD45RA-negative fraction. This TCR was recovered from a woman aged 30 to 39 in good health. Here the CDR3 DNA reads TGCGCCAGCAGCCCGGGACTAGCGGGCAGCACAGATACGCAGTATTTT. Its protein is CASSPGLAGSTDTQYF.